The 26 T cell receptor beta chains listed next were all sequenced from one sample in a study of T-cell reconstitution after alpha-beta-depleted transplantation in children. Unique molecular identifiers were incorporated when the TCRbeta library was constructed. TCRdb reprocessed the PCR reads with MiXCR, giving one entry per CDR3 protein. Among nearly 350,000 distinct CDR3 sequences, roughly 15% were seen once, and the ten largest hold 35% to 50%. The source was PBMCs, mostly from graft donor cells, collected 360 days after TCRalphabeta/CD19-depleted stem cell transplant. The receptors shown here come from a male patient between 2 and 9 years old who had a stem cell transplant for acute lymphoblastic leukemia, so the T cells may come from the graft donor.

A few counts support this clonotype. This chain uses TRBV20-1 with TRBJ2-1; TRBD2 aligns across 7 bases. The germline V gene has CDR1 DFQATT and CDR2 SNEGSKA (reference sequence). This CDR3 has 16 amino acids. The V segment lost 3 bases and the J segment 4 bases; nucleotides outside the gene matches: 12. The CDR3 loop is CSARGRLASPYNEQFF. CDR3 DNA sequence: TGCAGTGCTAGGGGACGACTAGCAAGCCCTTACAATGAGCAGTTCTTC.

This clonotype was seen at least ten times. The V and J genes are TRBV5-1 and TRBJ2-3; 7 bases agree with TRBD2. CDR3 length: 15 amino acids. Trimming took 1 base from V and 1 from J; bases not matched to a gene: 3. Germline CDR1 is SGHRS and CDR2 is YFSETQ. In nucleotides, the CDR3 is TGCGCCAGCAGCTTGCGGGAGGTTCGCACAGATACGCAGTATTTT. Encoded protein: CASSLREVRTDTQYF.

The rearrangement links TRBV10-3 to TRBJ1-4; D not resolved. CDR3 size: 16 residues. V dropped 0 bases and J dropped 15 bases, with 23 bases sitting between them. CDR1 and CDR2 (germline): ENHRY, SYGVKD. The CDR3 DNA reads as TGTGCCATCAGTGAGTCGGTTCCTAGACTAGGTGAAAAGGTGTTTTTT. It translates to CAISESVPRLGEKVFF.

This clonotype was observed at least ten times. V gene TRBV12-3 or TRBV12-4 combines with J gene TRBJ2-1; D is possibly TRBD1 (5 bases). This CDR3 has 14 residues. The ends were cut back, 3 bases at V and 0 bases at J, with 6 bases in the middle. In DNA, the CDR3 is TGTGCCAGCAGTTTGCAGGGCTCCTACAATGAGCAGTTCTTC. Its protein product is CASSLQGSYNEQFF.

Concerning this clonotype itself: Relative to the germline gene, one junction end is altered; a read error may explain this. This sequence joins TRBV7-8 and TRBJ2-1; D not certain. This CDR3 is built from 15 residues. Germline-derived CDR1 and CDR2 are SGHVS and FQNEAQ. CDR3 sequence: CASTVGRSSYNEQIF. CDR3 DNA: TGTGCCAGCACCGTAGGACGGAGCTCCTACAATGAGCAGATCTTC.

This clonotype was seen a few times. The CDR3 coding sequence is TGCAGTGCTACCCCCCCCGGGCACCCCTCCTACGAGCAGTACTTC. The encoded protein is CSATPPGHPSYEQYF. The chain is built from TRBV20-1 and TRBJ2-7; D ambiguous. Germline values: CDR1 DFQATT, CDR2 SNEGSKA (reference sequence). Between the trimmed V and J ends, which lost 4 bases and 0 bases, there was a span of 16 bases. This CDR3 comprises 15 residues.

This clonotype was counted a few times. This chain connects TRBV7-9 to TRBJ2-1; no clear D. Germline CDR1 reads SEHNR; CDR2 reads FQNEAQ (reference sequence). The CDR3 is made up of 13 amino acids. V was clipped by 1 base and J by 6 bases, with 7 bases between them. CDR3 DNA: TGTGCCAGCAGCTTAGTCCTAGTCAATGAGCAGTTCTTC. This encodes CASSLVLVNEQFF.

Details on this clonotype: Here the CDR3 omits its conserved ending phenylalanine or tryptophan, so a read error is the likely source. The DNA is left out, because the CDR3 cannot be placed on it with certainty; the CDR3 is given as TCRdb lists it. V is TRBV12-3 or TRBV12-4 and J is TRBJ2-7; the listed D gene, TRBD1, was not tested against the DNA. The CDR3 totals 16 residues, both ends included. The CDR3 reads CASSLLPGRIPTSSTS.

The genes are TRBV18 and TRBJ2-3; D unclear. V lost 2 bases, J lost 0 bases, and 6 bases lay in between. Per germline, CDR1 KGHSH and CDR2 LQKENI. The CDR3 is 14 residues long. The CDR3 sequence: CASSPNLSTDTQYF. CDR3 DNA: TGTGCCAGCTCACCAAACCTGAGCACAGATACGCAGTATTTT. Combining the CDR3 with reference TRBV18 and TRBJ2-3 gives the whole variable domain NAGVMQNPRHLVRRRGQEARLRCSPMKGHSHVYWYRQLPEEGLKFMVYLQKENIIDESGMPKERFSAEFPKEGPSILRIQQVVRGDSAAYFCASSPNLSTDTQYFGPGTRLTVL.

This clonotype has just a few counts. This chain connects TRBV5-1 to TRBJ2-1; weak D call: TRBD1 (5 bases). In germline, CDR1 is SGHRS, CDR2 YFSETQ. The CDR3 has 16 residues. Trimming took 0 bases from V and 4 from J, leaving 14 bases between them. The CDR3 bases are TGCGCCAGCAGCTTGGCCACTTTACAGGTTTACAATGAGCAGTTCTTC. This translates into CASSLATLQVYNEQFF.

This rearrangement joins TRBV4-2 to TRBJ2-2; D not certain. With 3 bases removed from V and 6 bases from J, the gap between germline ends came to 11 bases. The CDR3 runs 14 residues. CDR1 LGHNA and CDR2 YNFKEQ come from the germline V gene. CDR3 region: CASSHAVGPGELFF. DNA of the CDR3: TGTGCCAGCAGCCACGCCGTTGGGCCCGGGGAGCTGTTTTTT.

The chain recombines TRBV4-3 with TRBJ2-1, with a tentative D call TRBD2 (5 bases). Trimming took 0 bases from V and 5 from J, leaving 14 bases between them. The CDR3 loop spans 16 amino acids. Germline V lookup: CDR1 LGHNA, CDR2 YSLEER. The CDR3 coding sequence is TGCGCCAGCAGCCAAGAGGGCTCCTCGAGGGACAATGAGCAGTTCTTC. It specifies CASSQEGSSRDNEQFF.

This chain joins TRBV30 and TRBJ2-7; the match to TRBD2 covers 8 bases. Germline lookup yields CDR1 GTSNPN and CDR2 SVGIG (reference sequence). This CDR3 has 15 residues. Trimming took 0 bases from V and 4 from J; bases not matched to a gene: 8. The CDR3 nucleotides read TGTGCCTGGAGTGTACGGACGACTAGCGTATACGAGCAGTACTTC. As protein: CAWSVRTTSVYEQYF.

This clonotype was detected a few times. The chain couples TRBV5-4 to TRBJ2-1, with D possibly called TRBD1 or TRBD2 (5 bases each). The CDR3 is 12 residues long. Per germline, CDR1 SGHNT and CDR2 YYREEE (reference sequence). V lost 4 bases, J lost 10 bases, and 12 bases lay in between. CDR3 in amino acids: CASSPPGTEQFF. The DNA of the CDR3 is TGTGCCAGCAGCCCCCCCGGGACGGAGCAGTTCTTC.

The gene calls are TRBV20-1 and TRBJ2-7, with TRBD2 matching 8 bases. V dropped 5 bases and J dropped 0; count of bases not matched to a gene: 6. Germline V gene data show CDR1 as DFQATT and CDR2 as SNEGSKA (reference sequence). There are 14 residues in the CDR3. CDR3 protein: CSALLADSSYEQYF. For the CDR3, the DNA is TGCAGTGCTCTACTAGCGGATAGCTCCTACGAGCAGTACTTC.

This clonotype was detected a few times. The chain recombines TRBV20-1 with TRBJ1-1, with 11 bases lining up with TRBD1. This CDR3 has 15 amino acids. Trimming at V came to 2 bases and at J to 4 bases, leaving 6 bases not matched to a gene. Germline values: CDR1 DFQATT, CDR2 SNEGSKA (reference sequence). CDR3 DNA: TGCAGTGCTAGACCCGGGACAGGGGGGAGCACTGAAGCTTTCTTT. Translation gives CSARPGTGGSTEAFF.

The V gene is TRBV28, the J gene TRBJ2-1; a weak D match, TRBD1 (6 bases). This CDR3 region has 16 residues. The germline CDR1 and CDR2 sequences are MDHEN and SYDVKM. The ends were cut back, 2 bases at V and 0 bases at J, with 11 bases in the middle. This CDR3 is CASSLTRGSSYNEQFF. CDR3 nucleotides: TGTGCCAGCAGTTTAACGAGGGGGAGCTCCTACAATGAGCAGTTCTTC.

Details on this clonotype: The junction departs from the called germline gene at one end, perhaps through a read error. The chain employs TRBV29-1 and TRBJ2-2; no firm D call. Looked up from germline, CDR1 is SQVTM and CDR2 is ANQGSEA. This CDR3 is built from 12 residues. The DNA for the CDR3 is TGCAGCACCAGTTCGAATACCGGGGAGCTGTTTTTT. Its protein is CSTSSNTGELFF.

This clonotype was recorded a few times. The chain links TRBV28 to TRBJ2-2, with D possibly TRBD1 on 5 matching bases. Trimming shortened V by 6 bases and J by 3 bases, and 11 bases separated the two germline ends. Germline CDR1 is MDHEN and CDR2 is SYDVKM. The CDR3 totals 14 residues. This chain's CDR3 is CASRPTGYTGELFF. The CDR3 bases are TGTGCCAGCAGACCCACAGGATACACCGGGGAGCTGTTTTTT.

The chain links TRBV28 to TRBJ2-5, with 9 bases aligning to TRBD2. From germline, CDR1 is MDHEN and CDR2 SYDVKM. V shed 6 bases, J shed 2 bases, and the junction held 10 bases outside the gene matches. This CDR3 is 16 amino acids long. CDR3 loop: CASRPPGLAIQETQYF. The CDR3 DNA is TGTGCCAGCAGACCCCCCGGACTAGCGATACAAGAGACCCAGTACTTC.

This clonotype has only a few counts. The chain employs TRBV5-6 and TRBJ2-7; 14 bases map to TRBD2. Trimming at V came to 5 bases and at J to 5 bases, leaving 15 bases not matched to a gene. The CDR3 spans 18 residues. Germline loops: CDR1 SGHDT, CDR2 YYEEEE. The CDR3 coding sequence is TGTGCCAGCAGTTCCGGGACTAGCGGGAGATGGAGCGAGCACGAGCAGTACTTC. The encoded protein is CASSSGTSGRWSEHEQYF.

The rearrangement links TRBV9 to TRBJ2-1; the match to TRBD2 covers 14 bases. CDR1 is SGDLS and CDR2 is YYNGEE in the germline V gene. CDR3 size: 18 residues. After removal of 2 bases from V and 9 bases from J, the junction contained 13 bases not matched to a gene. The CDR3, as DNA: TGTGCCAGCAGCGTGGGGACTAGCGGGAGTGGGGGGTTAGGTGAGCAGTTCTTC. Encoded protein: CASSVGTSGSGGLGEQFF.

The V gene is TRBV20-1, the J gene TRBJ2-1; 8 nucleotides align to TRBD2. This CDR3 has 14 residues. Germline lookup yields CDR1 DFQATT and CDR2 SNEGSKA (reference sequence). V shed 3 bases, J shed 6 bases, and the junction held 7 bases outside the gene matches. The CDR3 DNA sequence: TGCAGTGCTAGGTCCCGGGAGGGCCGCAATGAGCAGTTCTTC. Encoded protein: CSARSREGRNEQFF.

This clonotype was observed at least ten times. For the CDR3, the DNA is TGTGCCAGCAGCTTAGCACCCGAGCGCGAGCAGTACTTC. It codes for CASSLAPEREQYF. This chain joins TRBV7-6 and TRBJ2-7, with D unresolved. This CDR3 has 13 amino acids. Trimming removed 0 bases from V and 6 bases from J, with 9 bases in between. Germline CDR1 reads SGHVS; CDR2 reads FNYEAQ.

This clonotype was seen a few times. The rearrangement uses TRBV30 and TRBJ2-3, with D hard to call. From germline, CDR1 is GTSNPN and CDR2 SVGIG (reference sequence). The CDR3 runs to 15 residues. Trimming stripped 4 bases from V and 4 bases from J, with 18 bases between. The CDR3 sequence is CAWTATLNVADTQYF. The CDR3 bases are TGTGCCTGGACAGCGACTCTAAACGTCGCAGATACGCAGTATTTT.

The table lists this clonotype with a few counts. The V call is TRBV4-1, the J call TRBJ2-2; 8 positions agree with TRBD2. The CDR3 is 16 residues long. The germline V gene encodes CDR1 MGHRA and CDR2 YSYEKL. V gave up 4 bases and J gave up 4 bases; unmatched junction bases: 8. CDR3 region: CASSPVGTRLTGELFF. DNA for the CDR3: TGCGCCAGCAGCCCCGTAGGGACTAGGCTCACCGGGGAGCTGTTTTTT.